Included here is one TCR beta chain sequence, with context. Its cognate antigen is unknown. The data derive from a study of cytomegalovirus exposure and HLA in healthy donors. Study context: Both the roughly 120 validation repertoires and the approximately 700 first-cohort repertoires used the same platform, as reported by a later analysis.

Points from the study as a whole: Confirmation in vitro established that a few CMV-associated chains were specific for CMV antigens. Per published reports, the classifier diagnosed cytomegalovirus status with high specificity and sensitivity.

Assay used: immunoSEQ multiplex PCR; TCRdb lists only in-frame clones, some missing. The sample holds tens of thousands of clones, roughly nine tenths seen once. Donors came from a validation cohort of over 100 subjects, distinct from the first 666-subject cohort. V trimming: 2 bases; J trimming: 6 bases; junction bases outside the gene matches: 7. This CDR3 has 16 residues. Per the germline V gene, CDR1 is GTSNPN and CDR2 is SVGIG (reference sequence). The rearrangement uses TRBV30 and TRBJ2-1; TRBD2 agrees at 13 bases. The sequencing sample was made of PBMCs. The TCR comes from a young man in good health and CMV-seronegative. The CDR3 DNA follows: TGTGCCTGGAGTCCCAGTGGACTAGCGGGAGTCAATGAGCAGTTCTTC. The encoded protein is CAWSPSGLAGVNEQFF.